This TCR beta chain was found in a study of T cell changes during pregnancy in multiple sclerosis. Using immunoSEQ multiplex PCR, the repertoire was profiled, and TCRdb retains in-frame clones only, with some absent. The sample lists around 62,000 clones, roughly 87% seen once, with 2% to 3% in the top ten. The origin of this receptor is a female donor with multiple sclerosis, enrolled in a pregnancy study. Sequences were derived from peripheral blood, sampled in the first trimester of pregnancy.

DNA for the CDR3: TGCAGCGTAACGGCGGTATCTACCTACGAGCAGTACTTC. Amino acid sequence: CSVTAVSTYEQYF. V is TRBV29-1 and J is TRBJ2-7; D uncertain. Germline assignment: CDR1 SQVTM and CDR2 ANQGSEA. The CDR3 extends over 13 amino acids. V lost 6 bases to trimming and J lost 2 bases, with 14 bases between them.